This T cell receptor beta chain appears in the sequencing data of a study of blood T cell repertoires in COVID-19. Turning to the study itself: The cDNA or gDNA used as material had been derived from T cells, B-cell-depleted T cells, or PBMCs.

Participants were placed into cohorts based on the clinical history they reported. Two negative PCRs, clearance, or symptom resolution characterized the recovered Cohort 3 donors. Data came from immunoSEQ multiplex PCR; TCRdb stores just in-frame clones and leaves some out. The data show about 46,000 clones, about 88% seen once. Source material: PBMCs or T cells enriched from blood (not recorded which). The TCR sequence derives from a woman aged 45-59 years who had recovered from COVID-19.

CDR3: CASSTLAGASYEQYF. The CDR3 DNA is TGCGCCAGCAGCACACTAGCGGGGGCCTCCTACGAGCAGTACTTC. The rearrangement joins TRBV10-2 to TRBJ2-7; the match to TRBD2 covers 11 bases. The V gene end was trimmed by 6 bases and the J gene end by 0 bases; junction bases not matched to a gene: 4. The V gene's germline CDR1 is WSHSY and CDR2 SAAADI. The CDR3 is 15 residues long.